This T cell receptor beta chain came from a study of monozygotic twins with inflammatory bowel disease (dated by TCRdb to the late 2010s). About the full investigation: The full study comprised approximately 28 monozygotic twin pairs: nine German pairs (four IBD-concordant, five IBD-discordant) and 19 IBD-discordant Danish pairs. The search for disease-associated traits relied mainly on comparing, within discordant pairs, IBD patients with their genetically identical healthy co-twins. Each individual had, on average, about 151 000 unique TCRalpha sequences and 181 000 unique TCRbeta sequences available for analysis. Results the study describes overall, beyond this receptor: Concordant and discordant twins showed no difference in repertoire similarity, possibly because of limited statistical power. The results gave no support for a single strong signal or clonotype linked to IBD. Because patients received different immunosuppressive treatments, the repertoires may have picked up extra background noise and variability between individuals. TCRbeta repertoire diversity, by inverse Simpson index, was decreased in IBD patients compared with their healthy co-twins. IBD patients shared fewer clonotypes with other individuals than healthy twins did, most markedly in patients showing signs of disease activity. Different T cell subtypes could not be distinguished in the analysis.

The germline V gene encodes CDR1 MNHEY and CDR2 SMNVEV (reference sequence). Including the terminal cysteine and phenylalanine, the CDR3 comprises 13 residues. The DNA is not on file. Of note for this clonotype: Its antigen remains unidentified.

From each donor, an approximately 2.3 ml peripheral blood sample was collected into PAXgene tubes and kept at -80 degrees C. Without T cell sorting, total RNA was isolated from whole blood using the PAXgene blood miRNA kit on an automated QIAcube. Peripheral blood from monozygotic twin pairs who were concordant or discordant for inflammatory bowel disease underwent deep TCRalpha and TCRbeta repertoire profiling using unique molecular barcoding. Smoking habits were recorded for all twin pairs, with individuals classified as current, former or never smokers. Library preparation used 5' RACE. Each TCR library was prepared from about 3.5 ug of total RNA. For each sample, cDNA was synthesized in eight separate reactions using SMARTScribe reverse transcriptase. Unique molecular identifiers containing a 6-nucleotide sample barcode were introduced through template switching during cDNA synthesis. Amplification of TCRalpha and TCRbeta cDNA involved two nested PCRs of roughly 16 and 10 cycles, and each PCR was followed by bead purification. Before amplification, the cDNA was treated with uracil DNA-glycosylase and purified using the QIAquick PCR purification kit. The second PCR was the step at which Illumina TruSeq-compatible adapters and sample-specific barcodes were added. Library quality and concentration were assessed using TapeStation and Qubit, and roughly 5 ng of each library was pooled. Sequencing of pooled libraries was carried out on an Illumina HiSeq2500 single-index Rapid Run using 2 x 100 bp reads and custom sequencing primers. As for how the authors treated the data: UMI-based consensus assembly with MiGEC version 1.2.6 was used to correct PCR and sequencing errors. MiXCR version 2.1.1 handled V(D)J alignment, clonotype assembly and CDR3 extraction. Normalisation of gene usage, clonotype sharing and MAIT/NKT TCR abundance was achieved by analysing the top 1000, 10 000 and 20 000 clonotypes per sample. Diversity was computed as the inverse Simpson index with the vegan R package after downsampling to 27 000 UMIs. Paired Mann-Whitney U tests on discordant twin pairs were used, with Benjamini-Hochberg multiple-testing correction. Following reprocessing of the reads by TCRdb, the data hold one row per CDR3 protein sequence and no DNA is available. The V and J calls, along with clone size, are taken from TCRdb and not from the paper's own processing. The sample's table lists a count of under 200,000 distinct CDR3 sequences. Under 3.5% of the sample goes to the ten largest clones.

The sample was blood. The rearrangement combines TRBV27 with TRBJ2-7. The receptor was isolated from a human donor with ulcerative colitis or Crohn's disease, or a healthy co-twin of an affected twin (not recorded which). CDR3 region: CASSLYRTYEQYF.